Following are 20 T cell receptor beta chains from one sample sequenced in a study of STAT3 mutations in large granular lymphocyte leukemia. These receptors' targets are unknown. Broader study findings: Every T-LGLL patient had at least one immunodominant TCRbeta clonotype.

Some clones are missing from TCRdb's copy, which holds only in-frame ones; the method was immunoSEQ multiplex PCR. The sample yields about 7,700 clones, about four fifths seen once. Sequencing used peripheral blood mononuclear cells. These receptors all stem from a woman aged 40-49 years with T-cell large granular lymphocyte leukemia. Some clones in this sample may be carry-over from other donors' samples.

The chain links TRBV30 to TRBJ1-5; TRBD1 might be the D (5 bases). The CDR3 has 13 residues. The germline gives CDR1 GTSNPN, CDR2 SVGIG (reference sequence). V lost 2 bases to trimming and J lost 7 bases, with 12 bases between them. CDR3 protein: CAWSLGTQQPQHF. As DNA, the CDR3 is TGTGCCTGGAGTTTGGGGACGCAGCAGCCCCAGCATTTT. Full variable domain (outside the CDR3, taken from reference TRBV30 and TRBJ1-5): SQTIHQWPATLVQPVGSPLSLECTVEGTSNPNLYWYRQAAGRGLQLLFYSVGIGQISSEVPQNLSASRPQDRQFILSSKKLLLSDSGFYLCAWSLGTQQPQHFGDGTRLSIL.

This clone has a handful of counts. The rearrangement joins TRBV29-1 to TRBJ2-7; 7 positions match TRBD2. Looked up from germline, CDR1 is SQVTM and CDR2 is ANQGSEA. CDR3 size: 12 residues. DNA of the CDR3: TGCAGTGCTAGCGGAGTCTCCTACGAGCAGTACTTC. Encoded protein: CSASGVSYEQYF.

V usage is TRBV30 and J usage is TRBJ2-5; 8 nucleotides agree with TRBD1. CDR1 is GTSNPN, CDR2 SVGIG, per germline (reference sequence). CDR3 size: 13 residues. Trimming cost V 3 bases and J 5 bases; bases outside gene matches: 5. The CDR3 loop reads CAWRNRDRETQYF. In DNA, the CDR3 is TGTGCCTGGAGGAACAGGGACAGGGAGACCCAGTACTTC.

In this sample, this clone turned up a few times. CDR3 nucleotide sequence: TGCGCCAGCAGCCCGGGAGAGCTAAACTACGAGCAGTACTTC. Amino acid sequence: CASSPGELNYEQYF. V gene TRBV5-1 combines with J gene TRBJ2-7, with a possible D match to TRBD2 (6 bases). Per the germline V gene, CDR1 is SGHRS and CDR2 is YFSETQ. The V end was cut by 4 bases, the J end by 3 bases, with 14 bases between. The CDR3 loop spans 14 amino acids.

The V gene is TRBV5-1, the J gene TRBJ1-1; 9 nucleotides line up with TRBD1. Losses at the gene ends were 4 bases for V and 6 bases for J; bases not matched to a gene: 4. The germline V gene has CDR1 SGHRS and CDR2 YFSETQ. The CDR3 has 13 amino acids. The CDR3 protein is CASSVGQGSEAFF. Here the CDR3 DNA reads TGCGCCAGCAGCGTGGGACAGGGATCTGAAGCTTTCTTT.

This chain uses TRBV30 with TRBJ1-1; D uncertain. Trimming pared 4 bases from V and 1 base from J, leaving 7 bases between. Per germline, CDR1 GTSNPN and CDR2 SVGIG (reference sequence). This CDR3 is built from 12 residues. CDR3 in DNA: TGTGCCTGGATTTGGGCGAACACTGAAGCTTTCTTT. This gives the protein CAWIWANTEAFF.

This clone has just a few counts. This chain joins TRBV19 and TRBJ1-1, with 7 bases that match TRBD1. With 3 bases clipped from V and 4 bases from J, the junction kept 5 bases outside the gene matches. Germline CDR1 LNHDA, CDR2 SQIVND (reference sequence). CDR3 length: 14 amino acids. The CDR3 coding sequence is TGTGCCAGTAGTATCCTCCCAGGGGGCACTGAAGCTTTCTTT. It translates to CASSILPGGTEAFF.

This clone has more than one count but fewer than ten. This sequence joins TRBV5-1 and TRBJ1-2; 7 positions agree with TRBD1. Germline V lookup: CDR1 SGHRS, CDR2 YFSETQ. The CDR3 is made up of 14 amino acids. V shed 4 bases and J 3 bases; nucleotides not matched to a gene: 6. The CDR3 DNA reads TGCGCCAGCAGCACAGGGGAGGGGTACTATGGCTACACCTTC. Translation: CASSTGEGYYGYTF. The full variable domain, rest sourced from reference TRBV5-1 and TRBJ1-2, is KAGVTQTPRYLIKTRGQQVTLSCSPISGHRSVSWYQQTPGQGLQFLFEYFSETQRNKGNFPGRFSGRQFSNSRSEMNVSTLELGDSALYLCASSTGEGYYGYTFGSGTRLTVV.

A word on this clone: The junction departs from the called germline gene at one end, perhaps through a read error. This chain joins TRBV5-6 and TRBJ2-1; 13 bases line up with TRBD2. The CDR3 is 16 residues long. Germline V gives CDR1 SGHDT, CDR2 YYEEEE. CDR3: CASSPLLTSGRPIGIF. The CDR3 DNA is TGTGCCAGCAGCCCACTATTGACTAGCGGGAGGCCGATAGGGATCTTC.

This rearrangement joins TRBV5-4 to TRBJ2-7; D is unresolved. The germline V and J ends were trimmed by 1 base and 3 bases, with 8 bases remaining between them. This CDR3 is 13 amino acids long. Germline values: CDR1 SGHNT, CDR2 YYREEE (reference sequence). CDR3 amino acids: CASSLYGDYEQYF. The CDR3, as DNA: TGTGCCAGCAGCTTGTACGGCGACTACGAGCAGTACTTC.

V gene TRBV7-9 combines with J gene TRBJ1-1; D is undetermined. V was trimmed by 6 bases and J by 1 base, leaving 12 bases between them. This CDR3 has 14 amino acids. The V gene's germline CDR1 is SEHNR and CDR2 FQNEAQ (reference sequence). CDR3 sequence reads: CASRTYNGNTEAFF. CDR3 in DNA: TGTGCCAGCAGAACCTACAACGGGAACACTGAAGCTTTCTTT.

The V gene is TRBV18, the J gene TRBJ1-1; 7 positions match TRBD1. From germline, CDR1 is KGHSH and CDR2 LQKENI. CDR3 length equals 15 residues. V gave up 4 bases and J gave up 3 bases; unmatched junction bases: 8. The CDR3 DNA sequence: TGTGCCAGCTCACAAATACAGGGGATGGACACTGAAGCTTTCTTT. Translated: CASSQIQGMDTEAFF.

This clone was picked up one time. The CDR3 region is CASSPDQIDEQFF. As DNA, the CDR3 is TGTGCCAGCAGCCCAGACCAGATCGATGAGCAGTTCTTC. The chain uses TRBV7-9 and TRBJ2-1; no clear D. Germline loops: CDR1 SEHNR, CDR2 FQNEAQ (reference sequence). V lost 5 bases and J 8 bases, leaving 13 bases between the germline ends. The CDR3 contains 13 residues.

The chain joins TRBV27 to TRBJ1-1, with TRBD1 identical over 12 bases. Germline loops: CDR1 MNHEY, CDR2 SMNVEV (reference sequence). The CDR3 is 16 amino acids. Trimming took 7 bases from V and 6 from J; bases not matched to a gene: 12. CDR3: CASTSGTGGAQAEAFF. The CDR3 DNA is TGTGCCAGCACCTCCGGGACAGGGGGCGCGCAGGCTGAAGCTTTCTTT.

This chain uses TRBV30 with TRBJ2-7; 8 bases align to TRBD1. Germline CDR1 reads GTSNPN; CDR2 reads SVGIG (reference sequence). The J segment lost 1 base and the V segment lost 4 bases, leaving 3 bases of the junction unmatched. The CDR3 is 13 amino acids. Here the CDR3 reads CAWTGQGSYEQYF. The CDR3 DNA reads TGTGCCTGGACTGGACAGGGATCCTACGAGCAGTACTTC.

The chain has TRBV27 and TRBJ1-2, with D unclear. Germline V lookup: CDR1 MNHEY, CDR2 SMNVEV (reference sequence). Trimming pared 6 bases from V and 0 bases from J, leaving 5 bases between. The CDR3 runs to 12 residues. The CDR3 DNA reads as TGTGCCAGCAGCTCGTCTAACTATGGCTACACCTTC. It translates to CASSSSNYGYTF.

This rearrangement joins TRBV7-9 to TRBJ2-1, with 7 bases lining up with TRBD2. V shed 1 base and J 3 bases; nucleotides not matched to a gene: 6. Germline-derived CDR1 and CDR2 are SEHNR and FQNEAQ (reference sequence). The CDR3 extends over 16 amino acids. The CDR3 sequence is CASSLGAGVGYNEQFF. The DNA for the CDR3 is TGTGCCAGCAGCTTAGGCGCGGGAGTTGGCTACAATGAGCAGTTCTTC.

This chain links TRBV5-1 with TRBJ1-5, with a weak D call TRBD1 (6 bases). Between the trimmed V and J ends, which lost 0 bases and 7 bases, there was a span of 11 bases. The CDR3 sequence is 14 residues long. Germline V gives CDR1 SGHRS, CDR2 YFSETQ. CDR3 sequence (DNA): TGCGCCAGCAGCTTGGACGGGAGGGGGCAGCCCCAGCATTTT. It yields the protein CASSLDGRGQPQHF.

The chain is built from TRBV7-8 and TRBJ1-3, with D unclear. V lost 3 bases to trimming and J lost 0 bases, with 9 bases between them. Germline CDR1 reads SGHVS; CDR2 reads FQNEAQ. The CDR3 runs to 15 residues. CDR3 amino acids: CASSFTKHSGNTIYF. The CDR3 DNA sequence: TGTGCCAGCAGCTTTACCAAACACTCTGGAAACACCATATATTTT.

V and J are TRBV30 and TRBJ1-4; the D is unclear. The V gene lost 1 base and the J gene lost 4 bases, with 10 bases spanning the gap. The CDR3 is 14 amino acids. Germline CDR1 and CDR2: GTSNPN and SVGIG (reference sequence). CDR3 nucleotides: TGTGCCTGGAGTGGTCAGGTCATTAATGAAAAACTGTTTTTT. Protein product: CAWSGQVINEKLFF.